The clone carrying this T cell receptor beta chain turned up a few times. Its specificity is not known. This specimen belongs to a study of T cells in localized non-small cell lung cancer. Findings and caveats of the study: T cell clonality was highest in uninvolved adjacent lung, above tumor. Overall survival was longer when the density of T cells in the blood was higher. The appearance of a median approximately 60 of the top 100 tumor clones was seen in adjacent lung.

Data came from immunoSEQ multiplex PCR; TCRdb stores just in-frame clones and leaves some out. The table shows some 2,200 clones, with less than 30% occurring only once. Here the sequenced sample was lung tumor tissue, taken before any cancer treatment. The clonotype was recovered from a man aged 35-69 years with stage II lung adenocarcinoma.

Here the CDR3 reads CASSYDGTNYGYTF. Written as DNA, the CDR3 is TGTGCCAGCAGTTATGACGGGACTAACTATGGCTACACCTTC. This chain joins TRBV6-8 and TRBJ1-2; D gene ambiguous. Trimming removed 3 bases at V and 0 bases at J, with 8 bases between. Germline CDR1 and CDR2: MNHGY and SAAAGT. The CDR3 consists of 14 residues.